The 25 T cell receptor beta chains listed next were all sequenced from one sample in a study of blood T cell repertoires in COVID-19. The protocol was immunoSEQ multiplex PCR, while the TCRdb copy is restricted to in-frame clones and leaves out a portion. The data hold around 260,000 clones, with around 84% observed a single time. Sequenced: PBMCs or T cells enriched from blood (not recorded which). These receptors were obtained from a man aged 25-40 years with acute COVID-19.

The rearrangement joins TRBV7-9 to TRBJ2-5, with 9 bases identical to TRBD2. V dropped 8 bases and J dropped 5; count of bases not matched to a gene: 12. CDR3 length: 15 residues. Germline values: CDR1 SEHNR, CDR2 FQNEAQ (reference sequence). CDR3: CASELILAGSETQYF. The CDR3 DNA reads as TGTGCCAGCGAGCTTATTCTAGCGGGATCGGAGACCCAGTACTTC.

The V and J genes are TRBV27 and TRBJ1-4; TRBD1 matches 7 bases. After removal of 5 bases from V and 6 bases from J, the junction contained 9 bases not matched to a gene. This CDR3 has 15 amino acids. Germline V lookup: CDR1 MNHEY, CDR2 SMNVEV (reference sequence). The CDR3 nucleotides are TGTGCCAGCAGTGTCGGACAGGCCCGACATGAAAAACTGTTTTTT. It encodes CASSVGQARHEKLFF.

This rearrangement joins TRBV18 to TRBJ1-1; D is possibly TRBD1 (5 bases). There are 15 residues in the CDR3. V was cut by 3 bases and J by 1 base, with 12 bases left in between. Germline V CDR1 and CDR2: KGHSH, LQKENI. Here the CDR3 DNA reads TGTGCCAGCTCACCGACAGACATGACGAACACTGAAGCTTTCTTT. Translation gives CASSPTDMTNTEAFF.

The V and J genes are TRBV28 and TRBJ1-6, with D uncertain. CDR1 is MDHEN and CDR2 is SYDVKM in the germline V gene. This CDR3 region has 12 residues. V lost 2 bases to trimming and J lost 10 bases, with 6 bases between them. CDR3 nucleotides: TGTGCCAGCAGTTTAGTCGCGTCACCCCTCCACTTT. Translating it yields CASSLVASPLHF.

This chain uses TRBV5-4 with TRBJ2-2, with D unclear. V lost 5 bases, J lost 2 bases, and 7 bases lay in between. Germline V gene lookup returns CDR1 SGHNT and CDR2 YYREEE (reference sequence). The CDR3 has 13 residues. The CDR3 nucleotides read TGTGCCAGCAGTCTCAGAAACACCGGGGAGCTGTTTTTT. Amino acids: CASSLRNTGELFF.

Worth noting for this clone: The germline gene is not matched at one end of the junction; a read error may be the cause. The chain joins TRBV5-1 to TRBJ1-2; D not resolved. The CDR3 spans 14 residues. Per germline, CDR1 SGHRS and CDR2 YFSETQ. Here the CDR3 reads CASSRQEVVDGYTF. DNA of the CDR3: TGTGCCAGCAGCCGCCAGGAGGTAGTTGATGGCTACACCTTC.

The genes are TRBV15 and TRBJ1-5, with TRBD1 matching over 8 bases. Germline CDR1 reads LNHNV; CDR2 reads YYDKDF (reference sequence). The length of the CDR3 is 18 residues. Trimming removed 0 bases from V and 0 bases from J; junction bases left unmatched: 7. The CDR3 coding sequence is TGTGCCACCAGCAGAGATCGGACAGGGTTTATTAGCAATCAGCCCCAGCATTTT. It is translated as CATSRDRTGFISNQPQHF.

This chain links TRBV11-3 with TRBJ2-2, with 9 bases identical to TRBD2. The CDR3 extends over 16 amino acids. Germline values: CDR1 SGHNT, CDR2 YENEEA. The trim removed 1 base at V and 8 bases at J, leaving 8 bases unmatched. The CDR3 spells CASSLGSGGVVGELFF. The CDR3 nucleotides are TGTGCCAGCAGCTTAGGTAGCGGGGGAGTCGTGGGGGAGCTGTTTTTT.

The rearrangement links TRBV7-5 to TRBJ2-2; the D call in the table, TRBD1, was not verified against the DNA. TRBV7-5 is a documented pseudogene. This CDR3 has 16 amino acids. The CDR3 region has the DNA TGTGTCAGAAGCTTACCGGGACAGGGGCACACCGGGGAGCTGTTTTTT. Translating it yields CVRSLPGQGHTGELFF.

This clone has just a few counts. J is TRBJ2-5 and V is TRBV7-2; 9 positions agree with TRBD2. V shed 5 bases, J shed 0 bases, and the junction held 4 bases outside the gene matches. Per germline, CDR1 SGHTA and CDR2 FQGNSA. This CDR3 comprises 15 residues. CDR3 protein: CASSPRLADQETQYF. In DNA form, the CDR3 reads TGTGCCAGCAGCCCAAGACTAGCGGACCAAGAGACCCAGTACTTC.

The chain carries TRBV29-1 and TRBJ2-7, with a possible D match to TRBD1 (5 bases). The CDR3 loop spans 11 amino acids. Germline-derived CDR1 and CDR2 are SQVTM and ANQGSEA. With 3 bases removed from V and 4 bases from J, the gap between germline ends came to 7 bases. The CDR3, as DNA: TGCAGCGTTGATCAGGGATACGAGCAGTACGTC. Translating it yields CSVDQGYEQYV.

This chain joins TRBV13 and TRBJ2-3, with D perhaps TRBD1 (6 bases). The ends were cut back, 4 bases at V and 4 bases at J, with 21 bases in the middle. In germline, CDR1 is PRHDT, CDR2 FYEKMQ (reference sequence). The CDR3 runs 17 residues. The CDR3, as DNA: TGTGCCAGCAGCTCGAGCCCTGGACAGAACCTCGCAGATACGCAGTATTTT. Amino acid sequence: CASSSSPGQNLADTQYF.

The chain couples TRBV3-1 (or the pseudogene TRBV3-2) to TRBJ1-5, with D perhaps matching TRBD1 (6 bases). V lost 2 bases, J lost 4 bases, and 12 bases lay in between. The CDR3 has 15 amino acids. Germline CDR1 reads LGHDT; CDR2 reads YNNKEL (reference sequence). CDR3 coding DNA: TGTGCCAGCAGCCAAAAGACAGGTACAAATCAGCCCCAGCATTTT. Amino acid sequence: CASSQKTGTNQPQHF.

This clone has only a few counts. CDR3 region: CASSQQGAEWHTIYF. The CDR3 DNA sequence: TGTGCCAGCAGCCAACAGGGGGCGGAGTGGCACACCATATATTTT. The chain recombines TRBV4-2 with TRBJ1-3, with TRBD1 identical over 8 bases. The CDR3 loop spans 15 amino acids. Germline loops: CDR1 LGHNA, CDR2 YNFKEQ. Unmatched junction bases numbered 8, after V lost 2 bases and J lost 8 bases.

This sequence joins TRBV18 and TRBJ1-2, with no clear D. V was trimmed by 0 bases and J by 0 bases, leaving 11 bases between them. The germline gives CDR1 KGHSH, CDR2 LQKENI. There are 16 residues in the CDR3. Here the CDR3 reads CASSPPGQAANYGYTF. The CDR3, as DNA: TGTGCCAGCTCACCACCGGGCCAGGCCGCTAACTATGGCTACACCTTC.

This clone has a handful of counts. The gene calls are TRBV6-4 and TRBJ2-3; possibly TRBD1 for D (7 bases). Trimming removed 0 bases at V and 3 bases at J, with 13 bases between. The CDR3 contains 16 residues. CDR1 and CDR2 from the germline V gene are MRHNA and SNTAGT. CDR3: CASSDSPEGATDTQYF. DNA for the CDR3: TGTGCCAGCAGTGACTCTCCGGAGGGGGCAACAGATACGCAGTATTTT.

This chain links TRBV6-5 with TRBJ1-6; 7 nucleotides line up with TRBD1. Germline V CDR1 and CDR2: MNHEY, SVGAGI. Trimming took 8 bases from V and 13 from J; bases not matched to a gene: 8. This CDR3 is 12 amino acids long. The CDR3 DNA is TGTGCCAGCCGACAGGGTCGTGGTCCCCTCCACTTT. Its protein is CASRQGRGPLHF.

The chain combines TRBV21-1 with TRBJ2-2; the table's D call of TRBD1 was not tested on the DNA. TRBV21-1 is given as a pseudogene. The CDR3 has 13 residues. The CDR3 protein is CASSQDRVGELFF. In DNA form, the CDR3 reads TGTGCCAGCAGCCAAGACAGGGTCGGGGAGCTGTTTTTT.

The chain has TRBV2 and TRBJ1-4, with 7 nucleotides matching TRBD1. CDR3 length equals 13 residues. Germline-derived CDR1 and CDR2 are SNHLY and FYNNEI. V lost 5 bases, J lost 4 bases, and 1 base stayed unmatched. The CDR3 bases are TGTGCCAGCAGTCGGGACAGTAATGAAAAACTGTTTTTT. Amino acids: CASSRDSNEKLFF.

This chain uses TRBV5-4 with TRBJ2-1, with 7 bases identical to TRBD2. The CDR3 contains 17 residues. Germline assignment: CDR1 SGHNT and CDR2 YYREEE (reference sequence). Trimming cost V 3 bases and J 12 bases; bases outside gene matches: 21. This chain's CDR3 is CASSWGVGLSTAGGQFF. Here the CDR3 DNA reads TGTGCCAGCAGCTGGGGCGTGGGACTATCCACTGCCGGCGGGCAGTTCTTC. The full variable domain, rest sourced from reference TRBV5-4 and TRBJ2-1, is ETGVTQSPTHLIKTRGQQVTLRCSSQSGHNTVSWYQQALGQGPQFIFQYYREEENGRGNFPPRFSGLQFPNYSSELNVNALELDDSALYLCASSWGVGLSTAGGQFFGPGTRLTVL.

In the case of this clone: Within the sample, other DNA sequences also encode this same CDR3. Here the CDR3 reads CASSLAGVGETQYF. The CDR3 bases are TGTGCCAGCAGCTTGGCAGGGGTTGGGGAGACCCAGTACTTC. The rearrangement links TRBV5-4 to TRBJ2-5; possible D gene TRBD1, 6 bases. The CDR3 totals 14 residues. V lost 0 bases and J lost 5, with 11 bases in between. The germline V gene encodes CDR1 SGHNT and CDR2 YYREEE (reference sequence).

The CDR3 DNA reads as TGTGCCAGCAGCGTTGACAGACTGAACACTGAAGCTTTCTTT. It codes for CASSVDRLNTEAFF. The V call is TRBV9, the J call TRBJ1-1, with TRBD1 as a possible D gene (5 bases). Germline CDR1 is SGDLS and CDR2 is YYNGEE. With 2 bases removed from V and 0 bases from J, the gap between germline ends came to 8 bases. This CDR3 is 14 amino acids long. The full variable domain, its missing parts supplied by reference TRBV9 and TRBJ1-1, is DSGVTQTPKHLITATGQRVTLRCSPRSGDLSVYWYQQSLDQGLQFLIQYYNGEERAKGNILERFSAQQFPDLHSELNLSSLELGDSALYFCASSVDRLNTEAFFGQGTRLTVV.

This chain connects TRBV6-5 to TRBJ2-1, with TRBD2 matching over 7 bases. Trimming cost V 6 bases and J 10 bases; bases outside gene matches: 12. This CDR3 is 14 amino acids long. From germline, CDR1 is MNHEY and CDR2 SVGAGI. DNA of the CDR3: TGTGCCAGCAGGCGGACGCCGGGGGAGGGAGAGCAGTTCTTC. Residues: CASRRTPGEGEQFF.

This clone showed up many times. The V call is TRBV6-6, the J call TRBJ2-1; no definite D call. This CDR3 contains 14 residues. Per germline, CDR1 MNHNY and CDR2 SVGAGI (reference sequence). V shed 0 bases and J shed 10 bases, with 13 bases lying between them. For the CDR3, the DNA is TGTGCCAGCAGTTACTCGGGCCAGGTAAAAGAGCAGTTCTTC. Its translation: CASSYSGQVKEQFF.

The gene calls are TRBV4-2 and TRBJ2-1, with 9 bases aligning to TRBD2. Trimming cost V 6 bases and J 8 bases; bases outside gene matches: 11. The CDR3 loop spans 15 amino acids. Looked up from germline, CDR1 is LGHNA and CDR2 is YNFKEQ. The CDR3, as DNA: TGTGCCAGCAGACAGGGGACTAGCTTTCCCGATGAGCAGTTCTTC. Translating gives CASRQGTSFPDEQFF.